A single sample is the source of the 21 T cell receptor beta chains below, sequenced in a study of blood T cells in healthy people across ages (dated by TCRdb to the mid-2010s). The library was made by 5' RACE. Sequencing used an Illumina HiSeq 2500. The second PCR ran for roughly 7 to 11 cycles and used a J-beta primer mix along with a sample-barcoded 5' primer. TCRdb reworked the public reads: Q25 trimming with fastp, MiXCR clone assembly, productive beta chains retained. All rows with the same CDR3 protein become a single entry with the most common DNA and genes. In all, the sample holds about 1.6 million distinct CDR3 sequences, and 30% to 35% of those were seen once. The ten most abundant clones make up about 11% of the sample. Sequenced: blood. These receptors all stem from a woman in her 30s in good health.

For this clonotype: Possible read error: a much larger clone is one base away. The V and J genes are TRBV7-9 and TRBJ2-7; a weak D match, TRBD1 (7 bases). Germline V gives CDR1 SEHNR, CDR2 FQNEAQ (reference sequence). This CDR3 spans 13 amino acids. V was shortened by 5 bases and J by 6 bases, with 14 bases between the two germline ends. CDR3 nucleotides: TGTGCCAGCAGCGAACAGGGGAGGCGCGAGCAGTACTTC. Translated, it gives CASSEQGRREQYF.

This clonotype was observed many times. The V and J genes are TRBV9 and TRBJ2-7; perhaps TRBD1 as D (5 bases). The ends were cut back, 0 bases at V and 4 bases at J, with 17 bases in the middle. The CDR3 loop spans 16 amino acids. In germline, CDR1 is SGDLS, CDR2 YYNGEE. CDR3 in amino acids: CASSVAGMGPPYEQYF. In DNA form, the CDR3 reads TGTGCCAGCAGCGTAGCTGGAATGGGGCCTCCTTACGAGCAGTACTTC.

The V gene is TRBV3-1, the J gene TRBJ2-5; D is tentatively TRBD1 or TRBD2 (6 bases each). Between the trimmed V and J ends, which lost 2 bases and 5 bases, there was a span of 15 bases. This CDR3 is 15 amino acids long. Germline loops: CDR1 LGHDT, CDR2 YNNKEL (reference sequence). CDR3 bases: TGTGCCAGCAGCCAACTTAGGGGGGCCGGGGAGACCCAGTACTTC. Protein: CASSQLRGAGETQYF.

Of note for this clonotype: One end of the junction fails to match germline, which may point to a read error. V is TRBV5-1 and J is TRBJ2-5, with D unresolved. The CDR3 loop spans 15 amino acids. Germline V gene data show CDR1 as SGHRS and CDR2 as YFSETQ. The CDR3 loop is CASSVTWESQGTQYF. CDR3 DNA: TGCGCCAGCAGCGTGACTTGGGAATCCCAAGGGACCCAGTACTTC.

In this sample, this clonotype turned up once. This chain uses TRBV14 with TRBJ2-5; TRBD1 matches 12 bases. The CDR3 is 18 residues long. The J segment lost 5 bases and the V segment lost 6 bases, leaving 16 bases of the junction unmatched. Germline V CDR1 and CDR2: SGHDN, FVKESK. CDR3 nucleotide sequence: TGTGCCAGCAGGGGCGGGACAGGGGGCTCAGAACTTGAGGAGACCCAGTACTTC. Translating gives CASRGGTGGSELEETQYF.

This clonotype was observed at least ten times. V is TRBV13 and J is TRBJ2-1; D is perhaps TRBD1 (5 bases). V was clipped by 5 bases and J by 14 bases, with 22 bases between them. The CDR3 consists of 14 residues. Germline CDR1 and CDR2: PRHDT and FYEKMQ (reference sequence). Here the CDR3 reads CASSITSSQVFKFF. The CDR3 DNA follows: TGTGCCAGCAGCATTACCTCATCACAGGTTTTTAAGTTCTTC.

The chain uses TRBV5-1 and TRBJ2-7; TRBD1 matches 8 bases. The CDR3 is made up of 16 amino acids. Germline CDR1 SGHRS, CDR2 YFSETQ. After removal of 5 bases from V and 0 bases from J, the junction contained 10 bases not matched to a gene. The CDR3 coding sequence is TGCGCCAGCAGTAAGAGGACAGGGACCTACTCCTACGAGCAGTACTTC. This codes for CASSKRTGTYSYEQYF.

The sample holds a few counts of this clonotype. V usage is TRBV2 and J usage is TRBJ2-5; TRBD2 matches at 10 bases. Germline CDR1 is SNHLY and CDR2 is FYNNEI. This CDR3 has 15 residues. V was clipped by 5 bases and J by 1 base; unmatched bases: 4. The CDR3 sequence: CASSWASGGQETQYF. The CDR3 DNA reads TGTGCCAGCAGTTGGGCTAGCGGGGGCCAAGAGACCCAGTACTTC.

This clonotype has only a few counts. The chain couples TRBV6-6 to TRBJ2-7; D is undetermined. CDR3 size: 15 residues. Germline CDR1 MNHNY, CDR2 SVGAGI (reference sequence). V was clipped by 0 bases and J by 1 base, with 10 bases between them. The CDR3 DNA sequence: TGTGCCAGCAGTTACTCCCGGGCGGCGTCCTACGAGCAGTACTTC. Amino acid sequence: CASSYSRAASYEQYF.

In regard to this clonotype: A single base separates this from a much larger clone, so it may be a read error. Here the CDR3 reads CASSTGVQETQFF. The CDR3 bases are TGTGCCAGTAGCACAGGGGTCCAAGAGACCCAGTTCTTC. The genes are TRBV19 and TRBJ2-5; 7 bases are shared with TRBD1. The J call may be mistaken, given a closer DNA end match to TRBJ2-1. Germline V gives CDR1 LNHDA, CDR2 SQIVND (reference sequence). This CDR3 spans 13 amino acids.

The CDR3 DNA follows: TGCAGTGCTGCCCGACAGGGGGTGGAGACCCAGTACTTC. Protein sequence: CSAARQGVETQYF. The chain joins TRBV20-1 to TRBJ2-5; TRBD1 matches at 9 bases. The junction had 6 bases not matched to a gene; V was cut back by 5 bases and J by 5 bases. CDR1 and CDR2 (germline): DFQATT, SNEGSKA (reference sequence). The CDR3 runs to 13 residues.

This chain connects TRBV5-1 to TRBJ1-6, with D perhaps matching TRBD1 (5 bases). Germline values: CDR1 SGHRS, CDR2 YFSETQ. CDR3 length equals 18 residues. Trimming stripped 4 bases from V and 0 bases from J, with 17 bases between. In DNA form, the CDR3 reads TGCGCCAGCAGCCCCCAGGGTGCCCTCAGCTCCTATAATTCACCCCTCCACTTT. Protein: CASSPQGALSSYNSPLHF.

The V call is TRBV20-1, the J call TRBJ2-3; D remains ambiguous. Germline loops: CDR1 DFQATT, CDR2 SNEGSKA (reference sequence). The CDR3 consists of 12 residues. V shed 6 bases and J shed 6 bases, with 13 bases lying between them. The CDR3 DNA reads TGCAGTGCGAGACTCCTGGATGATACGCAGTATTTT. Translated, it gives CSARLLDDTQYF.

The chain joins TRBV2 to TRBJ1-1, with a possible D match to TRBD1 (6 bases). V gave up 1 base and J gave up 3 bases, with 12 bases separating them. Germline values: CDR1 SNHLY, CDR2 FYNNEI. The CDR3 contains 15 residues. CDR3 in DNA: TGTGCCAGCAGTGAAGTGAACAGGGAGCACACTGAAGCTTTCTTT. Protein sequence: CASSEVNREHTEAFF.

The gene calls are TRBV6-1 and TRBJ1-1; TRBD1 matches at 8 bases. From germline, CDR1 is MNHNS and CDR2 SASEGT. CDR3 length equals 15 residues. Germline trimming cut 7 bases from V and 4 bases from J; bases unmatched to any gene: 11. DNA of the CDR3: TGTGCCAGCACCACAGGGGGGGGTTATGGCACTGAAGCTTTCTTT. Translated, it gives CASTTGGGYGTEAFF.

In this sample, this clonotype turned up many times. J is TRBJ1-5 and V is TRBV7-9; 9 bases line up with TRBD1. The CDR3 consists of 15 residues. Germline assignment: CDR1 SEHNR and CDR2 FQNEAQ (reference sequence). J gave up 1 base and V 4 bases, and 2 bases lay outside the gene matches. CDR3 sequence (DNA): TGTGCCAGCAGCTCAGGACAGGGGAGCAATCAGCCCCAGCATTTT. Encoded protein: CASSSGQGSNQPQHF.

V and J are TRBV5-1 and TRBJ1-2, with unresolved D. Germline CDR1 and CDR2: SGHRS and YFSETQ. V lost 4 bases and J 6 bases, leaving 25 bases between the germline ends. There are 17 residues in the CDR3. CDR3 residues: CASSPDPGADIRNGYTF. CDR3 coding DNA: TGCGCCAGCAGCCCGGACCCCGGTGCCGACATAAGGAATGGCTACACCTTC.

This clonotype was seen ten or more times. The V gene is TRBV7-2, the J gene TRBJ2-1, with D uncertain. The length of the CDR3 is 13 residues. Germline lookup yields CDR1 SGHTA and CDR2 FQGNSA. V dropped 2 bases and J dropped 8 bases, with 10 bases sitting between them. The CDR3 coding sequence is TGTGCCAGCAGCTTAAGTTGGCAATATGAGCAGTTCTTC. It specifies CASSLSWQYEQFF.

This clonotype was found a few times. The V and J genes are TRBV28 and TRBJ2-5; 8 nucleotides match TRBD2. Per germline, CDR1 MDHEN and CDR2 SYDVKM. The CDR3 length is 17 residues. The V segment lost 3 bases and the J segment 1 base; nucleotides outside the gene matches: 10. The CDR3 reads CASSFPLLAGIQETQYF. DNA of the CDR3: TGTGCCAGCAGTTTCCCCCTTCTAGCGGGCATCCAAGAGACCCAGTACTTC.

This clonotype was observed many times. The V gene is TRBV29-1, the J gene TRBJ2-7; D remains ambiguous. CDR1 SQVTM and CDR2 ANQGSEA come from the germline V gene. Trimming took 7 bases from V and 0 from J, leaving 10 bases between them. The CDR3 totals 12 residues. CDR3 sequence reads: CSGGESSYEQYF. CDR3 coding DNA: TGCAGCGGGGGTGAGAGCTCCTACGAGCAGTACTTC.

This clonotype was seen more than once but under ten times. This chain links TRBV27 with TRBJ2-1, with D perhaps matching TRBD1 or TRBD2 (6 bases each). CDR1 and CDR2 (germline): MNHEY, SMNVEV (reference sequence). V gave up 5 bases and J gave up 9 bases, with 17 bases separating them. This CDR3 comprises 14 residues. Written as DNA, the CDR3 is TGTGCCAGCAGTCCCACCCGGGGGCGGGGTGAGCAGTTCTTC. As protein: CASSPTRGRGEQFF.